The 15 T cell receptor beta chains below all came from one sample that was sequenced in a study of Ad26.COV2.S vaccination and SARS-CoV-2 variants (TCRdb year 2021). The method behind the library was the immunoSEQ multiplex PCR assay. TCRdb retrieved this table from immuneACCESS and kept in-frame rearrangements only. Not all clones are present; in checked studies, unresolved V genes account for under half, and no reason is known for the remainder. For this sample there are around 450,000 clones; roughly nine tenths appear just once. Roughly 2.5% of the sample is in the top ten clones. What the treatment or condition label conveys for this sample: around 19 received Ad26.COV2.S at low or high dose, single or two shots; 5 received placebo; per-sample allocation not given. Repertoires of vaccine and placebo recipients were sequenced from samples collected on day 63 after the first injection. The source was peripheral blood, collected in a trial of Ad26.COV2.S vaccine versus placebo. Receptors were obtained from a person aged 18-60 years who received the Ad26.COV2.S COVID-19 vaccine or a placebo.

The J gene is TRBJ2-6, the V gene TRBV14; a possible D gene is TRBD1 (6 bases). The ends were cut back, 3 bases at V and 3 bases at J, with 12 bases in the middle. The length of the CDR3 is 16 residues. The germline V gene encodes CDR1 SGHDN and CDR2 FVKESK. This chain's CDR3 is CASSHATGGGANVLTF. In DNA, the CDR3 is TGTGCCAGCAGCCACGCGACAGGCGGTGGGGCCAACGTCCTGACTTTC.

This clone was seen a single time. CDR3 protein: CASSLRAGSGANGYTF. DNA of the CDR3: TGTGCCAGCAGCTTAAGGGCGGGCTCGGGGGCTAATGGCTACACCTTC. The chain employs TRBV7-9 and TRBJ1-2, with D possibly TRBD1 on 6 matching bases. The germline V gene has CDR1 SEHNR and CDR2 FQNEAQ (reference sequence). The CDR3 totals 16 residues. Trimming shortened V by 2 bases and J by 6 bases, and 19 bases separated the two germline ends.

The CDR3 region has the DNA TGTGCCAGCAGCTTAATAGGCGGGGCCGGGGATACGCAGTATTTT. It is translated as CASSLIGGAGDTQYF. The chain joins TRBV7-3 to TRBJ2-3, with TRBD2 as a possible D gene (6 bases). With 1 base removed from V and 6 bases from J, the gap between germline ends came to 14 bases. Germline CDR1 and CDR2: SGHTA and FQGTGA. The CDR3 length is 15 residues.

As to this clone: This sample includes further DNA sequences coding for the same CDR3. V gene TRBV19 combines with J gene TRBJ1-1, with D unresolved. The CDR3 has 11 amino acids. Germline V gene sequence: CDR1 LNHDA, CDR2 SQIVND (reference sequence). The V end lost 7 bases, the J end lost 1 base, and 4 bases lay between the germline ends. The CDR3 loop reads CASKRNTEAFF. The CDR3 DNA follows: TGTGCCAGTAAGCGGAACACTGAAGCTTTCTTT.

V gene TRBV5-1 combines with J gene TRBJ2-5, with 10 bases matching TRBD1. CDR3 length: 15 residues. Germline V gene lookup returns CDR1 SGHRS and CDR2 YFSETQ. V dropped 7 bases and J dropped 8; count of bases not matched to a gene: 14. CDR3 in DNA: TGCGCCAGCGCCCCAGGGGACAGGGGTTATCGAACCCAGTACTTC. Translating it yields CASAPGDRGYRTQYF.

The rearrangement joins TRBV9 to TRBJ2-5, with D hard to call. Looked up from germline, CDR1 is SGDLS and CDR2 is YYNGEE. Trimming removed 1 base at V and 4 bases at J, with 8 bases between. This CDR3 is built from 13 residues. This CDR3 reads CASSVSSGETQYF. The DNA of the CDR3 is TGTGCCAGCAGCGTATCATCAGGAGAGACCCAGTACTTC.

This chain connects TRBV5-1 to TRBJ2-2, with 13 bases that match TRBD2. CDR1 SGHRS and CDR2 YFSETQ come from the germline V gene. This CDR3 is 17 amino acids long. V was clipped by 4 bases and J by 4 bases; unmatched bases: 7. The chain's CDR3 is CASSRLAGGSGTGELFF. The CDR3 nucleotides read TGCGCCAGCAGCAGACTAGCGGGGGGTTCGGGCACCGGGGAGCTGTTTTTT.

This chain connects TRBV7-9 to TRBJ2-1, with 8 bases matching TRBD2. The germline V gene has CDR1 SEHNR and CDR2 FQNEAQ (reference sequence). Unmatched junction bases numbered 5, after V lost 2 bases and J lost 8 bases. This CDR3 comprises 14 residues. The CDR3 sequence is CASSLSGREDEQFF. In nucleotides, the CDR3 is TGTGCCAGCAGCTTAAGCGGGAGAGAGGATGAGCAGTTCTTC.

The rearrangement links TRBV7-8 to TRBJ1-1, with D perhaps TRBD1 (6 bases). The CDR3 totals 15 residues. V lost 3 bases, J lost 1 base, and 12 bases lay in between. CDR1 and CDR2 (germline): SGHVS, FQNEAQ. The CDR3 DNA is TGTGCCAGCAGCTTTCTCCGGGACACGAACACTGAAGCTTTCTTT. This encodes CASSFLRDTNTEAFF.

The V gene is TRBV27, the J gene TRBJ2-5; no clear D gene. CDR1 is MNHEY, CDR2 SMNVEV, per germline (reference sequence). This CDR3 region has 15 residues. Trimming pared 2 bases from V and 2 bases from J, leaving 12 bases between. This chain's CDR3 is CASSLAAEPQETQYF. As DNA, the CDR3 is TGTGCCAGCAGTTTAGCGGCGGAGCCGCAAGAGACCCAGTACTTC.

This clone was recorded a few times. This chain joins TRBV28 and TRBJ1-2; no reliable D call. Germline CDR1 and CDR2: MDHEN and SYDVKM. This CDR3 is built from 16 residues. V was cut by 4 bases and J by 0 bases, with 15 bases left in between. In nucleotides, the CDR3 is TGTGCCAGCAGTTCCCCTGGGTTGGGTACTAACTATGGCTACACCTTC. Amino acids: CASSSPGLGTNYGYTF.

The chain joins TRBV16 to TRBJ1-5; 9 nucleotides align to TRBD1. CDR1 and CDR2 (germline): KGHSY, FQNENV. Trimming cost V 3 bases and J 7 bases; bases outside gene matches: 7. The CDR3 loop spans 15 amino acids. As DNA, the CDR3 is TGTGCCAGCAGCCACCATGGACAGGGGAAGCAGCCCCAGCATTTT. This gives the protein CASSHHGQGKQPQHF. The full variable domain, completed using reference TRBV16 and TRBJ1-5, is GEEVAQTPKHLVRGEGQKAKLYCAPIKGHSYVFWYQQVLKNEFKFLISFQNENVFDETGMPKERFSAKCLPNSPCSLEIQATKLEDSAVYFCASSHHGQGKQPQHFGDGTRLSIL.

The V call is TRBV18, the J call TRBJ1-1, with a possible D match to TRBD1 (6 bases). V was pared by 0 bases and J by 5 bases, with 7 bases between. The CDR3 contains 13 residues. CDR1 and CDR2 (germline): KGHSH, LQKENI. This CDR3 reads CASSPPGTTEAFF. DNA for the CDR3: TGTGCCAGCTCACCACCGGGGACAACTGAAGCTTTCTTT. The full variable domain, rest sourced from reference TRBV18 and TRBJ1-1, is NAGVMQNPRHLVRRRGQEARLRCSPMKGHSHVYWYRQLPEEGLKFMVYLQKENIIDESGMPKERFSAEFPKEGPSILRIQQVVRGDSAAYFCASSPPGTTEAFFGQGTRLTVV.

The chain couples TRBV27 to TRBJ2-1; TRBD2 aligns across 8 bases. V was clipped by 3 bases and J by 7 bases; unmatched bases: 8. This CDR3 has 15 residues. In germline, CDR1 is MNHEY, CDR2 SMNVEV (reference sequence). In DNA, the CDR3 is TGTGCCAGCAGTTTGGGGGTAGCGGGAAGGAATGAGCAGTTCTTC. Protein: CASSLGVAGRNEQFF.

V is TRBV30 and J is TRBJ1-3; D may be TRBD1 (6 bases). V was cut by 2 bases and J by 2 bases, with 13 bases left in between. Per germline, CDR1 GTSNPN and CDR2 SVGIG (reference sequence). CDR3 length: 15 amino acids. For the CDR3, the DNA is TGTGCCTGGAGTACCGAGCAGGGGCCTGGAAACACCATATATTTT. Residues: CAWSTEQGPGNTIYF.